Here is one T cell receptor (beta chain) with its context. This clone has just one count. Its antigen has not been determined. No much larger clone exists at a distance of one base, and base qualities are not known. V is shortened by 3 bases, J by 5 bases, and the region joining them spans 18 bases. CDR1 and CDR2, per the germline V gene, are SGDLS and YYNGEE. Spanning cysteine to phenylalanine, the CDR3 consists of 15 amino acids. Kept here is only the CDR3 DNA, which spans 45 bases and is read in frame from base 1. The collaborating institutions used their own protocols to collect whole blood in K2EDTA tubes. For TCRbeta analysis, collaborators shipped samples as frozen whole blood, isolated PBMCs, or DNA extracted from either of those sample types. This sample was included in a study of blood T cell repertoires in COVID-19 (dated by TCRdb to the early 2020s). Turning to the overall study: Samples covering the acute and convalescent phases of COVID-19 were provided by collaborators in the United States, Italy and Spain. The material from the prospective study consisted of cDNA or gDNA derived from T cells, B-cell-depleted T cells, or PBMCs. Deeply sampled blood TCRbeta repertoires from subjects exposed to, actively infected with, or recovered from COVID-19 were included in the dataset. The repertoires were released in a freely available public database intended as a resource for research on the immune response to SARS-CoV-2. Samples came from the ongoing ImmuneRACE study (first 160 participants) plus 1,254 subjects from 6 global collaborators. Sample metadata almost always included a de-identified subject ID, COVID-19 status, age in years and sex. HLA class I and class II types, where available, came from metadata supplied by the sample provider rather than from assay-based typing.

TCRbeta CDR3 regions were amplified from genomic DNA using the immunoSEQ Assay, a bias-controlled multiplex PCR. Regarding the original processing steps: The number of nucleated cells in each sample was estimated by amplification of reference gene primers within the assay. To quantify the absolute abundance of each unique TCRbeta CDR3 rearrangement, sequence reads were collapsed and filtered. For each sample, productive Simpson clonality was calculated as the square root of Simpson's diversity index over productive rearrangements. Sourced from immuneACCESS, this table was stored by TCRdb with only in-frame sequences that have V and J called. A share of the clones is absent; for the studies checked, an unresolved V gene accounts for under half, and the remainder has no known explanation. V and J calls and clone size are as listed in that table; D and trimming were resolved from the DNA. The sample profile shows about 55,000 clones; 90% of them were found once. The ten largest account for approximately 15% of the sample.

Overall results and qualifications from the work: Clinical and demographic metadata were provided uncurated, with the amount varying by source and participant.

The V and J genes are TRBV9 and TRBJ2-7, and TRBD2 may be the D gene, going by 5 matching bases. Specimen: peripheral blood. The receptor's source is a human donor with active COVID-19. The donor label of this sample is uncertain. Here the CDR3 is given as CASSARPGSGNEQYF. The nucleotide sequence is given as TGTGCCAGCAGCGCCCGGCCGGGATCCGGGAACGAGCAGTACTTC.